Following are 6 T cell receptor beta chains from one sample sequenced in a study of regulatory T cells after allogeneic stem cell transplantation. SMARTer RACE cDNA synthesis from RNA preceded amplification of the TCR beta CDR3 region. TCRdb reprocessed the 5' RACE reads via MiXCR and lists one record per CDR3 protein. In the table there are several hundred distinct CDR3 sequences, 20% of which are singletons. The sample was sorted CD4+ T cells from blood (whether regulatory or conventional is not recorded), taken 30 days after allogeneic stem cell transplant. The receptors shown here come from a human patient who had an allogeneic stem cell transplant, so the T cells may come from the graft donor.

In this sample, this clonotype is medium-sized (0.01 to 0.1%). The rearrangement joins TRBV12-3 or TRBV12-4 to TRBJ1-5; 8 positions match TRBD1. The CDR3 has 16 residues. The chain's CDR3 is CASGTGYSYSNQPQHF. The DNA for the CDR3 is TGTGCATCCGGGACAGGCTATTCTTATAGCAATCAGCCCCAGCATTTT.

Relative to its sample, this clonotype is medium-sized. V is TRBV5-1 and J is TRBJ2-3; 7 bases align to TRBD1. CDR3 length: 15 amino acids. J lost 0 bases, V lost 0 bases, and 1 base had no gene match. Germline-derived CDR1 and CDR2 are SGHRS and YFSETQ. DNA of the CDR3: TGCGCCAGCAGCTTGGTACAGGGGAGCACAGATACGCAGTATTTT. Translating gives CASSLVQGSTDTQYF. The full variable domain, its missing parts supplied by reference TRBV5-1 and TRBJ2-3, is KAGVTQTPRYLIKTRGQQVTLSCSPISGHRSVSWYQQTPGQGLQFLFEYFSETQRNKGNFPGRFSGRQFSNSRSEMNVSTLELGDSALYLCASSLVQGSTDTQYFGPGTRLTVL.

In this sample, this clonotype is large. V and J are TRBV7-2 and TRBJ1-5; D remains ambiguous. CDR1 and CDR2 (germline): SGHTA, FQGNSA. The V end was cut by 2 bases, the J end by 3 bases, with 14 bases between. This CDR3 comprises 16 residues. Here the CDR3 reads CASSLTVGIPNQPQHF. DNA of the CDR3: TGTGCCAGCAGCTTAACCGTCGGGATTCCCAATCAGCCCCAGCATTTT.

For this clonotype: This may stem from a read error, because a much larger clone lies one nucleotide away. The chain uses TRBV24-1 and TRBJ2-3; maybe TRBD1 (5 bases). The closer fit of TRBJ1-5 to the DNA end suggests the J call may be wrong. The CDR3 sequence is 13 residues long. The V gene's germline CDR1 is KGHDR and CDR2 SFDVKD. The CDR3 nucleotides are TGTGCCACCAGTGAGCCGGGACTTGGTACGCAGCATTTT. Translation: CATSEPGLGTQHF.

In this sample, this clonotype turned up a few times. The chain combines TRBV28 with TRBJ1-2; maybe TRBD1 (5 bases). Germline CDR1 reads MDHEN; CDR2 reads SYDVKM. The V end was cut by 6 bases, the J end by 4 bases, with 15 bases between. The CDR3 sequence is 14 residues long. The CDR3 loop reads CASSPGGVIYGYTF. The CDR3 DNA reads as TGTGCCAGCAGCCCTGGGGGGGTGATCTATGGCTACACCTTC.

There are a few counts of this clonotype. A much larger clone differs by one base, so this may be a read error. The missing conserved phenylalanine or tryptophan at the end of this CDR3 makes a read error likely. V usage is TRBV9 and J usage is TRBJ2-1; D is ambiguous. The CDR3 runs to 12 residues. Trimming removed 0 bases from V and 10 bases from J, with 8 bases in between. Germline CDR1 SGDLS, CDR2 YYNGEE. CDR3 in amino acids: CASSVDRTEQFL. The CDR3, as DNA: TGTGCCAGCAGCGTAGATAGAACAGAGCAGTTCCTC.